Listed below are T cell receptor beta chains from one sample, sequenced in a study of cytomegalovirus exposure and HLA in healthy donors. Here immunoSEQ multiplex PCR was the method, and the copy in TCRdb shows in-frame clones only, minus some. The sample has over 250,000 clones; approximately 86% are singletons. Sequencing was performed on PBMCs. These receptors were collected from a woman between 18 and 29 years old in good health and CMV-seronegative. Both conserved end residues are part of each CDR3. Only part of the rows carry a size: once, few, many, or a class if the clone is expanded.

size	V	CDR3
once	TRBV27	CASRGGVTGVPMNTEAFF
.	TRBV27	CASSFEPQGFNNIQYF
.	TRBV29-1	CSLDRGVTDTQYF
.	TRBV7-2	CASSLDWRPEGKLFF
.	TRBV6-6	CASSYPPGGANYGYTF
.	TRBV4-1	CASSHEVSGRAGDTQYF
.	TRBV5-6	CASSLSGTSGGGQETQYF
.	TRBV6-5	CASSSGLAGGNEQFF
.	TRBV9	CASSVWDRAQGDYGYTF
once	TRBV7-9	CASSLKWPRDTQYF
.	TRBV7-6	CASSPTKASGDNEQFF
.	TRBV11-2	CASSRLYGYTF
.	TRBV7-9	CASKRSQGAKTEAFF
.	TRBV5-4	CASSLGGRSGNQPQHF
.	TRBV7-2	CASSLVRDRAIF
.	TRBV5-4	CASRPQGADTQYF
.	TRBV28	CASRSQISSTNEKLFF
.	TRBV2	CASRPGLASNQPQHF
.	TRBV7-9	CASSLAPPTSPNYNEQFF
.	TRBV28	CASKVAGLVPQHF
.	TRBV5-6	CASSWGTGQETQYF
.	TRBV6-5	CASRGTGVGYTF
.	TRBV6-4	CASSDQGNTEAFF
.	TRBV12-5	CASVQGDGTNTEAFF
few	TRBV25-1	CASSAETGAINQPQHF
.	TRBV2	CASSRDIGNQPQHF
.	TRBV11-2	CASRRFWQGPDTQYF
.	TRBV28	CASSSTGPSGTEAFF
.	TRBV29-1	CSAGQGFTGELFF
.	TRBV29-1	CSVVRGGMGGYTF
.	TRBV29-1	CSVRKRLIQNTEAFF
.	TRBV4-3	CASSQGRGNQPQHF
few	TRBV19	CASRNKGAYSYGYTF
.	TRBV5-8	CASSPRSGTSTYEQYF
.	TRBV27	CASSLLGRTGRGGYTF
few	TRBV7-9	CASSPTSGGSYEQYF
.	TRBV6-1	CASSEWGLAGETDTQYF
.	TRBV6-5	CASSPAGSNQPQHF
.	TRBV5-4	CASSLNGGKNTGELFF
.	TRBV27	CASSFPGGGYSNQPQHF
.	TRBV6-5	CASTGTGELFF
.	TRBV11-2	CASSLGGGPGYTF
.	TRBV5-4	CASSPGGAYEKLFF
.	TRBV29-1	CSVAGTPNTEAFF
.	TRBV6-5	CASSYRGWDTEAFF
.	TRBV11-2	CASRSDGSEKLFF
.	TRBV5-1	CASSFGGNNEQFF
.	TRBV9	CASSEGGGPTDTQYF
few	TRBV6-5	CASGFNMGDGYTF
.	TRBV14	CASSQLGLGFGRDTQYF
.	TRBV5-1	CASSTGENSPLHF
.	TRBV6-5	CASSYSVGESNEQFF
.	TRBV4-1	CASSPRLELNQPQHF
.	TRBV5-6	CASSGDKSYEQYF
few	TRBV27	CASKDGQGSQPQHF
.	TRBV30	CAWSVNGLEPQHF
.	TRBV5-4	CASGTEVDEQYF
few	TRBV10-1	CASSDSRADTQYF